A selection of T cell receptor beta chains follows, all from one sample in a study of T cell repertoires in cytomegalovirus infection. Using its own MiXCR run on the reads, TCRdb lists one record per CDR3 protein. This sample has 400,000 or so distinct CDR3 sequences, with less than 20% found just once. The sample comprised PBMCs. Every receptor here comes from a human donor in good health (CMV status not recorded). Some clones in this sample may be carry-over from other donors' samples. CDR3s include the opening cysteine and the closing phenylalanine or tryptophan. The D gene is left open where the match is weak. Size is omitted from some rows. Given values are once, few, many or a class for expanded clones.

-	TRBV6-6	14	-	TRBJ1-1	CASSLLGDGRGAFF	TGTGCCAGCAGTTTACTCGGGGACGGCCGGGGCGCTTTCTTT
-	TRBV19	15	-	TRBJ1-2	CASISWVGGPLGYTF	TGTGCCAGTATCTCGTGGGTCGGTGGCCCGCTTGGCTACACCTTC
-	TRBV20-1	13	-	TRBJ2-3	CSAIDGRTDTQYF	TGCAGTGCTATAGACGGACGCACAGATACGCAGTATTTT
TRBD2	TRBV7-2	15	many	TRBJ2-7	CASSSQRGGSYEQYF	TGTGCCAGCAGCTCCCAGCGGGGCGGGAGTTACGAGCAGTACTTC
-	TRBV6-1	13	-	TRBJ1-6	CAGRGPQNSPLHF	TGTGCCGGCAGGGGACCCCAGAATTCACCCCTCCACTTT
TRBD1	TRBV7-2	14	many	TRBJ1-2	CASSLRTGDYGYTF	TGTGCCAGCAGCCTTAGGACAGGGGACTATGGCTACACCTTC
-	TRBV28	17	many	TRBJ2-6	CASSPNRALSGANVLTF	TGTGCCAGCAGCCCCAACAGGGCGCTCTCTGGGGCCAACGTCCTGACTTTC
-	TRBV24-1	12	-	TRBJ1-5	CATSDFGQPQHF	TGTGCCACCAGTGATTTTGGGCAGCCCCAGCATTTT
-	TRBV7-9	15	many	TRBJ2-7	CASSLVVDSRYEQYF	TGTGCCAGCAGCTTGGTAGTTGACTCTCGGTACGAGCAGTACTTC
-	TRBV7-2	13	many	TRBJ2-3	CASSLGLMNTQYF	TGTGCCAGCAGCTTAGGACTTATGAATACGCAGTATTTT
-	TRBV7-2	14	-	TRBJ2-5	CASSLGGSPETQYF	TGTGCCAGCAGCTTAGGTGGGTCCCCAGAGACCCAGTACTTC
-	TRBV28	15	few	TRBJ2-5	CASSFLGRQEETQYF	TGTGCCAGCAGTTTCTTGGGACGTCAAGAAGAGACCCAGTACTTC
TRBD2	TRBV6-9	13	many	TRBJ2-7	CASSSSGGYEQYF	TGTGCCAGCAGTTCTAGCGGGGGGTACGAGCAGTACTTC
-	TRBV7-8	18	many	TRBJ2-7	CASSSSGQRPHYSYEQYF	TGTGCCAGCAGCTCGTCGGGCCAGCGCCCACATTACTCCTACGAGCAGTACTTC
-	TRBV20-1	13	few	TRBJ2-3	CSARAASTDTQYF	TGCAGTGCTAGAGCGGCTAGCACAGATACGCAGTATTTT
-	TRBV29-1	14	-	TRBJ2-1	CSVLGRRGYNEQFF	TGCAGTGTTTTAGGCAGGAGAGGCTACAATGAGCAGTTCTTC
-	TRBV28	13	-	TRBJ1-5	CASLGREYQPQHF	TGTGCCAGTCTGGGCCGGGAGTATCAGCCCCAGCATTTT
-	TRBV5-6	14	-	TRBJ1-5	CASSFFGTDQPQHF	TGTGCCAGCAGCTTTTTCGGAACTGATCAGCCCCAGCATTTT
-	TRBV7-9	13	many	TRBJ2-4	CASSRALENIQYF	TGTGCCAGCAGCCGGGCCTTAGAAAACATTCAGTACTTC
-	TRBV7-2	14	many	TRBJ2-1	CASSTGPHGDEQFF	TGTGCCAGCAGCACCGGGCCCCACGGGGATGAGCAGTTCTTC
-	TRBV7-9	14	-	TRBJ1-1	CASRAGGMNTEAFF	TGTGCCAGCAGGGCGGGGGGAATGAACACTGAAGCTTTCTTT
TRBD2	TRBV7-2	13	many	TRBJ2-3	CATRTSATDTQYF	TGTGCCACCCGGACTAGCGCCACAGATACGCAGTATTTT
-	TRBV11-3	14	-	TRBJ2-3	CASSLELRTDTQYF	TGTGCCAGCAGCTTAGAACTCCGAACAGATACGCAGTATTTT
TRBD1	TRBV2	12	few	TRBJ1-1	CASSFWTGEAFF	TGTGCCAGCAGTTTCTGGACAGGCGAAGCTTTCTTT
-	TRBV7-2	14	many	TRBJ1-1	CASSLPRQNTEAFF	TGTGCCAGCAGCTTACCCCGACAGAACACTGAAGCTTTCTTT
-	TRBV20-1	12	few	TRBJ2-3	CSARPSTDTQYF	TGCAGTGCTAGGCCTAGCACAGATACGCAGTATTTT
TRBD1	TRBV5-6	15	-	TRBJ1-6	CASSLRGGTNSPLHF	TGTGCCAGCAGCTTGCGAGGGGGCACAAATTCACCCCTCCACTTT
-	TRBV29-1	11	-	TRBJ2-4	CSVELMDIQYF	TGCAGCGTTGAACTCATGGACATTCAGTACTTC
-	TRBV11-1	13	many	TRBJ2-1	CASSLGRPNEQFF	TGTGCCAGCAGCTTAGGCCGACCGAATGAGCAGTTCTTC
-	TRBV7-9	13	many	TRBJ1-1	CASSLASGTEAFF	TGTGCCAGCAGCTTAGCGTCGGGCACTGAAGCTTTCTTT
TRBD1	TRBV9	16	few	TRBJ1-2	CASSGRRGTVIRGYTF	TGTGCCAGCAGCGGGAGGAGAGGGACAGTGATAAGAGGCTACACCTTC
TRBD2	TRBV7-2	14	few	TRBJ2-1	CASSLSGSLSEQFF	TGTGCCAGCAGCCTGAGCGGGAGTCTAAGTGAGCAGTTCTTC
-	TRBV9	13	-	TRBJ2-2	CASSATYTGELFF	TGTGCCAGCAGCGCGACCTACACCGGGGAGCTGTTTTTT
TRBD2	TRBV11-2	15	few	TRBJ2-7	CASSLSSGASYEQYF	TGTGCCAGCAGCTTATCTAGCGGGGCGTCCTACGAGCAGTACTTC
-	TRBV18	16	-	TRBJ1-3	CASSPNPPSSGNTIYF	TGTGCCAGCTCACCCAACCCACCGAGCTCTGGAAACACCATATATTTT
TRBD1	TRBV7-2	15	many	TRBJ2-7	CASSLLTGAPYEQYF	TGTGCCAGCAGCTTGCTCACAGGGGCCCCCTACGAGCAGTACTTC
TRBD2	TRBV7-3	17	-	TRBJ2-3	CASSWTTSGRSTDTQYF	TGTGCCAGCAGCTGGACGACTAGCGGGAGAAGCACAGATACGCAGTATTTT
-	TRBV11-2	14	-	TRBJ2-5	CASSYYTIQETQYF	TGTGCCAGCAGCTACTACACCATCCAGGAGACCCAGTACTTC
-	TRBV14	18	-	TRBJ2-2	CATRRGSGVSANTGELFF	TGTGCCACCCGGCGGGGCAGTGGAGTTTCGGCGAACACCGGGGAGCTGTTTTTT
-	TRBV19	16	-	TRBJ1-4	CASSIRSAGKDEKLFF	TGTGCCAGTAGTATCCGGTCGGCCGGGAAAGATGAAAAACTGTTTTTT